One sample yielded the 14 T cell receptor beta chains listed below, sequenced in a study of control samples from healthy donors and cancer patients. Repertoires were generated with immunoSEQ multiplex PCR, while TCRdb's copy carries only in-frame clones and drops some. Of 120,000 or so clones listed, 87% are singletons. Sample: blood. The receptor source for this set is a man aged 35-49 years in good health.

About this clone itself: One end of the junction varies from germline; a read error may be responsible. V usage is TRBV7-2 and J usage is TRBJ2-7, with 10 bases matching TRBD2. The germline CDR1 and CDR2 sequences are SGHTA and FQGNSA. This CDR3 has 16 amino acids. Here the CDR3 reads CASSVAGGPLSYEQYF. CDR3 sequence (DNA): TGTGCCAGCAGCGTAGCGGGGGGTCCCCTCTCCTACGAGCAGTACTTC.

The V and J genes are TRBV5-1 and TRBJ1-5, with a tentative D call TRBD1 (6 bases). The CDR3 has 16 amino acids. The germline CDR1 and CDR2 sequences are SGHRS and YFSETQ. With 0 bases removed from V and 3 bases from J, the gap between germline ends came to 13 bases. The CDR3 nucleotides are TGCGCCAGCAGCTTGGAAGGGGGGGCGAACAATCAGCCCCAGCATTTT. Translation gives CASSLEGGANNQPQHF. The full variable domain, completed using reference TRBV5-1 and TRBJ1-5, is KAGVTQTPRYLIKTRGQQVTLSCSPISGHRSVSWYQQTPGQGLQFLFEYFSETQRNKGNFPGRFSGRQFSNSRSEMNVSTLELGDSALYLCASSLEGGANNQPQHFGDGTRLSIL.

The CDR3 DNA reads as TGTGCCAGCAGGAATCCGGGACGGAATCTTTGGCCCCAGCATTTT. This translates into CASRNPGRNLWPQHF. The chain combines TRBV6-5 with TRBJ1-5, with D possibly TRBD1 on 5 matching bases. CDR1 is MNHEY and CDR2 is SVGAGI in the germline V gene. V was cut by 6 bases and J by 9 bases, with 21 bases left in between. There are 15 residues in the CDR3.

The chain is built from TRBV30 and TRBJ2-1, with 9 bases identical to TRBD1. The V segment lost 3 bases and the J segment 8 bases; nucleotides outside the gene matches: 11. The CDR3 has 15 residues. Germline CDR1 GTSNPN, CDR2 SVGIG (reference sequence). Written as DNA, the CDR3 is TGTGCCTGGAGCACCCCGGGACAGGGCGGATATGAGCAGTTCTTC. Amino acids: CAWSTPGQGGYEQFF.

V gene TRBV7-2 combines with J gene TRBJ1-1, with a weak D call TRBD1 (5 bases). Germline V gene lookup returns CDR1 SGHTA and CDR2 FQGNSA. The CDR3 contains 15 residues. Trimming pared 5 bases from V and 0 bases from J, leaving 13 bases between. The CDR3 here is CASSPGTGLNTEAFF. In DNA, the CDR3 is TGTGCCAGCAGCCCAGGGACGGGATTGAACACTGAAGCTTTCTTT.

This clone was seen only once. The CDR3: CATSTTRGHTGELFF. The CDR3 DNA follows: TGTGCCACCAGTACGACCCGCGGTCACACCGGGGAGCTGTTTTTT. The genes are TRBV24-1 and TRBJ2-2; no reliable D call. Trimming took off 6 bases at V and 3 bases at J, with 13 bases between the two ends. The length of the CDR3 is 15 residues. Germline CDR1 is KGHDR and CDR2 is SFDVKD.

The rearrangement links TRBV19 to TRBJ1-1, with D uncertain. V was shortened by 1 base and J by 0 bases, with 15 bases between the two germline ends. The CDR3 has 17 amino acids. Germline V lookup: CDR1 LNHDA, CDR2 SQIVND (reference sequence). The CDR3 nucleotides are TGTGCCAGTAGTATAGGGGGAAACACTATAATGAACACTGAAGCTTTCTTT. It codes for CASSIGGNTIMNTEAFF.

This clone was counted once. This rearrangement joins TRBV7-6 to TRBJ1-6; D possibly corresponds to TRBD1 (5 bases). CDR3 length: 14 amino acids. Trimming pared 4 bases from V and 6 bases from J, leaving 10 bases between. Germline loops: CDR1 SGHVS, CDR2 FNYEAQ. The CDR3 region has the DNA TGTGCCAGCAGCTCAGGGTTCGGTAATTCACCCCTCCACTTT. Its translation is CASSSGFGNSPLHF.

A note on this clone: A junction boundary mismatches the germline segment, possibly from a read error. The V and J genes are TRBV11-3 and TRBJ2-7; D may be TRBD1 or TRBD2 (5 bases each). The CDR3 spans 12 residues. The germline gives CDR1 SGHNT, CDR2 YENEEA. For the CDR3, the DNA is TGTGCCACCGCTGGGGGTGAGGGGCCCCTAGTCTTC. It specifies CATAGGEGPLVF. The full variable domain, completed using reference TRBV11-3 and TRBJ2-7, is EAGVVQSPRYKIIEKKQPVAFWCNPISGHNTLYWYLQNLGQGPELLIRYENEEAVDDSQLPKDRFSAERLKGVDSTLKIQPAELGDSAVYLCATAGGEGPLVFGPGTRLTVT.

V and J are TRBV12-3 or TRBV12-4 and TRBJ2-7; D is ambiguous. The V gene lost 1 base and the J gene lost 6 bases, with 4 bases spanning the gap. The CDR3 spans 11 residues. CDR3 amino acids: CASSLGGEQYF. CDR3 DNA sequence: TGTGCCAGCAGTTTAGGCGGCGAGCAGTACTTC.

The chain uses TRBV19 and TRBJ2-7, with a possible D match to TRBD2 (6 bases). With 2 bases removed from V and 4 bases from J, the gap between germline ends came to 12 bases. Germline V gene sequence: CDR1 LNHDA, CDR2 SQIVND (reference sequence). CDR3 length: 14 residues. The CDR3 loop is CASSIRPGVYEQYF. For the CDR3, the DNA is TGTGCCAGTAGTATAAGGCCGGGGGTATACGAGCAGTACTTC.

This clone was seen a single time. V gene TRBV9 combines with J gene TRBJ1-4; D unresolved. CDR1 and CDR2 (germline): SGDLS, YYNGEE. Trimming left V 3 bases short and J 6 bases short, with 12 bases between. The CDR3 consists of 14 residues. The CDR3 loop reads CASSAWAEDEKLFF. CDR3 coding DNA: TGTGCCAGCAGCGCCTGGGCGGAGGATGAAAAACTGTTTTTT.

This clone was found a few times. This CDR3 is CASSAADRDQPQHF. In DNA, the CDR3 is TGTGCCAGCAGCGCCGCAGACAGAGACCAGCCCCAGCATTTT. The chain is built from TRBV9 and TRBJ1-5, with D tentatively TRBD1 (5 bases). This CDR3 has 14 amino acids. Trimming cost V 3 bases and J 7 bases, with 14 bases left between them. The V gene's germline CDR1 is SGDLS and CDR2 YYNGEE.

V usage is TRBV7-9 and J usage is TRBJ1-2; D perhaps matches TRBD1 (5 bases). The CDR3 sequence is 15 residues long. Trimming took off 5 bases at V and 4 bases at J, with 17 bases between the two ends. CDR1 and CDR2 (germline): SEHNR, FQNEAQ (reference sequence). As DNA, the CDR3 is TGTGCCAGCAGCCTTCAGCAGGGCGCAACCTATGGCTACACCTTC. Its translation: CASSLQQGATYGYTF.